These 28 T cell receptor beta chains came from one sample sequenced in a study of cytomegalovirus exposure and HLA in healthy donors. The PCR was carried out with 60 Vbeta primers and 13 Jbeta primers. Profiling relied on immunoSEQ multiplex PCR, and the TCRdb table lists in-frame clones only, not all of them. The sample records about 190,000 clones, approximately 86% being singletons. The sequencing input was PBMCs. These receptors were taken from a woman aged 18-29 years in good health and CMV-seronegative.

The count of this clone is one. This chain links TRBV18 with TRBJ1-1; TRBD1 matches at 7 bases. This CDR3 is 17 amino acids long. Germline lookup yields CDR1 KGHSH and CDR2 LQKENI. Losses at the gene ends were 0 bases for V and 4 bases for J; bases not matched to a gene: 11. This CDR3 reads CASSPPGNKGGLTEAFF. In nucleotides, the CDR3 is TGTGCCAGCTCACCACCGGGAAATAAAGGGGGCCTCACTGAAGCTTTCTTT.

This clone was detected only once. The rearrangement links TRBV19 to TRBJ2-7, with 7 positions matching TRBD1. Unmatched junction bases numbered 3, after V lost 5 bases and J lost 2 bases. Germline-derived CDR1 and CDR2 are LNHDA and SQIVND (reference sequence). The CDR3 contains 13 residues. DNA of the CDR3: TGTGCCAGTAGTCCCGGGACAGCCTACGAGCAGTACTTC. Encoded protein: CASSPGTAYEQYF.

This sequence joins TRBV28 and TRBJ2-5; D perhaps matches TRBD2 (5 bases). The J call may be mistaken, given a closer DNA end match to TRBJ2-7. In germline, CDR1 is MDHEN, CDR2 SYDVKM. This CDR3 is 14 amino acids long. CDR3 in DNA: TGTGCCAGCCTTAACCTGGGGAGTCGGTCCGAGCAGTACTTC. Translation: CASLNLGSRSEQYF.

The rearrangement uses TRBV5-1 and TRBJ2-7; D is ambiguous. The CDR3 length is 13 residues. Germline V gives CDR1 SGHRS, CDR2 YFSETQ. V was shortened by 4 bases and J by 7 bases, with 15 bases between the two germline ends. The CDR3 DNA reads as TGCGCCAGCAGCCCAAGAGGTGACGGAGAGCAGTACTTC. Amino acid sequence: CASSPRGDGEQYF.

V is TRBV5-4 and J is TRBJ2-7; TRBD1 agrees at 8 bases. This CDR3 spans 16 amino acids. Looked up from germline, CDR1 is SGHNT and CDR2 is YYREEE (reference sequence). Trimming cost V 0 bases and J 0 bases; bases outside gene matches: 5. The CDR3 protein is CASSLGLDRGSYEQYF. DNA for the CDR3: TGTGCCAGCAGCTTGGGGCTTGACAGGGGCTCCTACGAGCAGTACTTC.

This chain connects TRBV6-5 to TRBJ1-5; 9 nucleotides agree with TRBD1. CDR1 MNHEY and CDR2 SVGAGI come from the germline V gene. With 7 bases clipped from V and 6 bases from J, the junction kept 7 bases outside the gene matches. The length of the CDR3 is 14 residues. The CDR3 coding sequence is TGTGCCAGCATTACAGGGGGCGCGAGTCAGCCCCAGCATTTT. This sequence encodes CASITGGASQPQHF.

The chain employs TRBV30 and TRBJ2-7, with 8 bases lining up with TRBD1. Trimming took 5 bases from V and 4 from J; bases not matched to a gene: 10. Germline V gene sequence: CDR1 GTSNPN, CDR2 SVGIG (reference sequence). This CDR3 has 14 residues. Written as DNA, the CDR3 is TGTGCCTGGGAGGCCGGGACAGGAAATTACGAGCAGTACTTC. It is translated as CAWEAGTGNYEQYF.

The chain carries TRBV19 and TRBJ1-1; D possibly corresponds to TRBD1 (6 bases). V was clipped by 3 bases and J by 10 bases, with 18 bases between them. CDR1 and CDR2 from the germline V gene are LNHDA and SQIVND (reference sequence). This CDR3 comprises 14 residues. The CDR3 nucleotides read TGTGCCAGTAGTATCGCGGGCAGGGGAAGTCGAGCTTTCTTT. Translation: CASSIAGRGSRAFF.

V gene TRBV5-1 combines with J gene TRBJ2-5; TRBD2 is a possible D gene (6 bases). V was cut by 0 bases and J by 4 bases, with 7 bases left in between. This CDR3 is 13 amino acids long. Germline V gene sequence: CDR1 SGHRS, CDR2 YFSETQ. Here the CDR3 DNA reads TGCGCCAGCAGCTTGGACGGGGGAGAGACCCAGTACTTC. Amino acid sequence: CASSLDGGETQYF. The variable domain in full, with the rest retrieved from reference TRBV5-1 and TRBJ2-5, is KAGVTQTPRYLIKTRGQQVTLSCSPISGHRSVSWYQQTPGQGLQFLFEYFSETQRNKGNFPGRFSGRQFSNSRSEMNVSTLELGDSALYLCASSLDGGETQYFGPGTRLLVL.

This clone was seen only a few times. This rearrangement joins TRBV10-3 to TRBJ1-1; D is unresolved. Trimming stripped 6 bases from V and 0 bases from J, with 23 bases between. The CDR3 consists of 18 residues. Germline-derived CDR1 and CDR2 are ENHRY and SYGVKD. The DNA of the CDR3 is TGTGCCATCAGGGCCTCGCTCGGTGAGGGCAGAGTGAACACTGAAGCTTTCTTT. Translating it yields CAIRASLGEGRVNTEAFF.

CDR3 in DNA: TGTGCCAGCAGGGACTCCTCCTACGAGCAGTACTTC. Protein sequence: CASRDSSYEQYF. The J gene is TRBJ2-7, the V gene TRBV2, with D possibly being TRBD2 (5 bases). The CDR3 consists of 12 residues. The V end lost 6 bases, the J end lost 0 bases, and 6 bases lay between the germline ends. Germline values: CDR1 SNHLY, CDR2 FYNNEI.

This sequence joins TRBV28 and TRBJ1-2, with 8 bases lining up with TRBD1. The CDR3 runs 14 residues. After removal of 6 bases from V and 6 bases from J, the junction contained 9 bases not matched to a gene. CDR1 and CDR2 (germline): MDHEN, SYDVKM. CDR3 loop: CASSPGQGTDGYTF. CDR3 nucleotides: TGTGCCAGCAGCCCAGGACAGGGAACGGATGGCTACACCTTC.

This clone was counted a single time. J is TRBJ2-3 and V is TRBV23-1; D remains ambiguous. TRBV23-1 is filed as an ORF, its function uncertain. The V end was cut by 3 bases, the J end by 4 bases, with 8 bases between. The CDR3 is 13 amino acids. The CDR3 sequence: CASSQVPADTQYF. In nucleotides, the CDR3 is TGCGCCAGCAGTCAGGTGCCGGCAGATACGCAGTATTTT.

This chain uses TRBV6-5 with TRBJ1-4; the match to TRBD1 covers 7 bases. J lost 7 bases, V lost 2 bases, and 7 bases had no gene match. Germline CDR1 reads MNHEY; CDR2 reads SVGAGI. The CDR3 is 15 residues long. The CDR3 loop is CASSYGTGQSEKLFF. CDR3 coding DNA: TGTGCCAGCAGTTACGGGACGGGACAGTCTGAAAAACTGTTTTTT.

The CDR3 coding sequence is TGTGCCAGCAGTGCCGGGACAGGATATAGCAATCAGCCCCAGCATTTT. It translates to CASSAGTGYSNQPQHF. The V gene is TRBV6-1, the J gene TRBJ1-5, with 8 bases that match TRBD1. The germline V gene has CDR1 MNHNS and CDR2 SASEGT. Trimming at V came to 4 bases and at J to 0 bases, leaving 5 bases not matched to a gene. CDR3 length: 16 residues.

The CDR3: CATAGDRGPYEQYF. In DNA form, the CDR3 reads TGTGCCACCGCCGGGGACAGGGGTCCATACGAGCAGTACTTC. V usage is TRBV15 and J usage is TRBJ2-7; 10 nucleotides align to TRBD1. The V segment lost 8 bases and the J segment 4 bases; nucleotides outside the gene matches: 8. Germline V gene sequence: CDR1 LNHNV, CDR2 YYDKDF (reference sequence). CDR3 length equals 14 residues.

CDR3 nucleotides: TGCAGTGCCATGAGGGATCAGCCCCAGCATTTT. It codes for CSAMRDQPQHF. The chain links TRBV20-1 to TRBJ1-5; D is unclear. The CDR3 totals 11 residues. V dropped 6 bases and J dropped 5 bases, with 8 bases sitting between them. Looked up from germline, CDR1 is DFQATT and CDR2 is SNEGSKA (reference sequence).

The gene calls are TRBV11-3 and TRBJ2-1; 9 bases align to TRBD2. The CDR3 extends over 16 amino acids. From germline, CDR1 is SGHNT and CDR2 YENEEA. V trimming: 5 bases; J trimming: 2 bases; junction bases outside the gene matches: 7. The CDR3 here is CASSPGGLAAYNEQFF. The CDR3 DNA reads TGTGCCAGCAGCCCGGGGGGACTAGCCGCCTACAATGAGCAGTTCTTC.

The rearrangement joins TRBV6-1 to TRBJ1-1; D might be TRBD1 (5 bases). Germline values: CDR1 MNHNS, CDR2 SASEGT. This CDR3 has 14 amino acids. Trimming took 6 bases from V and 1 from J, leaving 12 bases between them. The CDR3 nucleotides are TGTGCCAGCAGAAAAACTGACAGGAACACTGAAGCTTTCTTT. This gives the protein CASRKTDRNTEAFF.

This clone came up once. The chain is built from TRBV19 and TRBJ1-5; TRBD1 matches at 8 bases. Losses at the gene ends were 3 bases for V and 2 bases for J; bases not matched to a gene: 15. Germline loops: CDR1 LNHDA, CDR2 SQIVND (reference sequence). CDR3 length: 19 residues. The CDR3 nucleotides read TGTGCCAGTAGTATCACCCGACAGGGGCTGAAGTTGGGCAATCAGCCCCAGCATTTT. Amino acids: CASSITRQGLKLGNQPQHF.

The chain employs TRBV7-9 and TRBJ1-6; D might be TRBD1 (6 bases). V was cut by 5 bases and J by 6 bases, with 11 bases left in between. The V gene's germline CDR1 is SEHNR and CDR2 FQNEAQ (reference sequence). The CDR3 totals 14 residues. CDR3 sequence reads: CASSSRTVNSPLHF. The CDR3 DNA reads as TGTGCCAGCAGCAGCAGGACAGTTAATTCACCCCTCCACTTT.

The chain is built from TRBV5-4 and TRBJ2-6; possibly TRBD2 for D (5 bases). V was shortened by 3 bases and J by 0 bases, with 7 bases between the two germline ends. In germline, CDR1 is SGHNT, CDR2 YYREEE (reference sequence). CDR3 length equals 15 residues. The CDR3 sequence: CASSSGLSGANVLTF. The CDR3 DNA reads as TGTGCCAGCAGCTCCGGACTCTCTGGGGCCAACGTCCTGACTTTC.

The CDR3 region is CASSLPGGTEAFF. Here the CDR3 DNA reads TGCGCCAGCAGCTTGCCAGGGGGGACTGAAGCTTTCTTT. The chain combines TRBV5-1 with TRBJ1-1; TRBD1 matches at 7 bases. CDR3 length equals 13 residues. V shed 1 base and J 5 bases; nucleotides not matched to a gene: 2. The germline V gene encodes CDR1 SGHRS and CDR2 YFSETQ.

The chain joins TRBV27 to TRBJ2-7; no clear D gene. The CDR3 is 14 amino acids. Looked up from germline, CDR1 is MNHEY and CDR2 is SMNVEV (reference sequence). Trimming took off 6 bases at V and 0 bases at J, with 12 bases between the two ends. The CDR3 nucleotides read TGTGCCAGCAGCCGAGTAGTGAGCTCCTACGAGCAGTACTTC. Translating it yields CASSRVVSSYEQYF.

The chain couples TRBV9 to TRBJ1-5; 11 nucleotides match TRBD1. The CDR3 extends over 15 amino acids. The germline CDR1 and CDR2 sequences are SGDLS and YYNGEE. J gave up 7 bases and V 2 bases, and 5 bases lay outside the gene matches. The CDR3 region is CASSVGTGGRQPQHF. The CDR3 DNA reads TGTGCCAGCAGCGTTGGGACAGGGGGAAGACAGCCCCAGCATTTT.

The rearrangement joins TRBV5-1 to TRBJ2-7, with 9 positions matching TRBD1. Per the germline V gene, CDR1 is SGHRS and CDR2 is YFSETQ. V shed 2 bases, J shed 2 bases, and the junction held 11 bases outside the gene matches. This CDR3 is 17 amino acids long. The CDR3 is CASSFIPGQGSTYEQYF. The DNA of the CDR3 is TGCGCCAGCAGCTTTATCCCGGGACAGGGTTCCACCTACGAGCAGTACTTC.

This sequence joins TRBV5-6 and TRBJ2-1, with 11 bases identical to TRBD2. The CDR3 has 15 amino acids. Trimming at V came to 7 bases and at J to 3 bases, leaving 6 bases not matched to a gene. Per the germline V gene, CDR1 is SGHDT and CDR2 is YYEEEE. The CDR3 is CASQPGTSGYNEQFF. CDR3 in DNA: TGTGCCAGCCAGCCCGGGACTAGCGGCTACAATGAGCAGTTCTTC.

This chain connects TRBV21-1 to TRBJ1-1; TRBD1 reflects the table's D call only, with no check against the DNA. TRBV21-1 is tagged as a pseudogene. There are 17 residues in the CDR3. CDR3 in DNA: TGTGCCAGCAGCCAATGGACAGGGGAACGAGAGAACACTGAAGCTTTCTTT. Translating gives CASSQWTGERENTEAFF.